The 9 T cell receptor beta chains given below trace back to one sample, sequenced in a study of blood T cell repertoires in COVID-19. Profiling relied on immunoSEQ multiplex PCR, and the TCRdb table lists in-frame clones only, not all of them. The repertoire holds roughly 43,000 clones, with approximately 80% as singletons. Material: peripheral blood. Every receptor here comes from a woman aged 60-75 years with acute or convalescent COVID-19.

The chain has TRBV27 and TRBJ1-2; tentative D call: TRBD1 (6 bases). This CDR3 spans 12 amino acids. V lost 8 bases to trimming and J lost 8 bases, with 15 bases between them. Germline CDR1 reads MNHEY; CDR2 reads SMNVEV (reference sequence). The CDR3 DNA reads TGTGCCAGCCGCAGGGGATCGGAGGGCTACACCTTC. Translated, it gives CASRRGSEGYTF.

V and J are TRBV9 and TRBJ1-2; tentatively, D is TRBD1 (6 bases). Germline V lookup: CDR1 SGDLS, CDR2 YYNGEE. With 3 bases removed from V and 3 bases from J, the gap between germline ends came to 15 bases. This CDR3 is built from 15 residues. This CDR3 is CASSGRQEYYYGYTF. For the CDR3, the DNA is TGTGCCAGCAGCGGCCGACAGGAGTATTACTATGGCTACACCTTC.

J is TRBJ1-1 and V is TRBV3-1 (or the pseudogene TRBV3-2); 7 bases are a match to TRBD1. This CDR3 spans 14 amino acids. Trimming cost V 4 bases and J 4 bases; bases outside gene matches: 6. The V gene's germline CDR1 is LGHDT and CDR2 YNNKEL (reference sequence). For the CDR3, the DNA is TGTGCCAGCAGCCCGATCGCAGGGGGCACTGAAGCTTTCTTT. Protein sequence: CASSPIAGGTEAFF.

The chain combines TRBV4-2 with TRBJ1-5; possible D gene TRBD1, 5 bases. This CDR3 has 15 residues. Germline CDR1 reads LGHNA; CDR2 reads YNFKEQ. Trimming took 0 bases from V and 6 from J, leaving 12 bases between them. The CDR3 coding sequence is TGTGCCAGCAGCCAAGATACGCAGGGCGGTCAGCCCCAGCATTTT. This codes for CASSQDTQGGQPQHF.

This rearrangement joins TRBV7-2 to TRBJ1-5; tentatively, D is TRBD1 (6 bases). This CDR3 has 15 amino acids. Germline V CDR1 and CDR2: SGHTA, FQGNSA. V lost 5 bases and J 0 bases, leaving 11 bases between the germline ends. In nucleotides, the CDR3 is TGTGCCAGCAGCCAGGACAGTTCTAGCAATCAGCCCCAGCATTTT. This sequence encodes CASSQDSSSNQPQHF. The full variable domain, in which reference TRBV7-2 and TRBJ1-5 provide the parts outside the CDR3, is GAGVSQSPSNKVTEKGKDVELRCDPISGHTALYWYRQSLGQGLEFLIYFQGNSAPDKSGLPSDRFSAERTGGSVSTLTIQRTQQEDSAVYLCASSQDSSSNQPQHFGDGTRLSIL.

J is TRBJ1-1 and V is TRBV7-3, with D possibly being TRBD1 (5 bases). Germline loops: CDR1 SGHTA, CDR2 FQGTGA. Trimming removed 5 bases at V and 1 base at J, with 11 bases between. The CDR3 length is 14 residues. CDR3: CASSVGQGNTEAFF. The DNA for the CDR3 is TGTGCCAGCAGCGTGGGCCAGGGGAACACTGAAGCTTTCTTT.

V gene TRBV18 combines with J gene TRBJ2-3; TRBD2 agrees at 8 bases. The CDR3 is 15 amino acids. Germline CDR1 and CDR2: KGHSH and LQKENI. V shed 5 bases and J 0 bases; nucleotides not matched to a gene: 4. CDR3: CASSNSGASTDTQYF. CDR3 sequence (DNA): TGTGCCAGCTCAAATAGCGGGGCTAGCACAGATACGCAGTATTTT.

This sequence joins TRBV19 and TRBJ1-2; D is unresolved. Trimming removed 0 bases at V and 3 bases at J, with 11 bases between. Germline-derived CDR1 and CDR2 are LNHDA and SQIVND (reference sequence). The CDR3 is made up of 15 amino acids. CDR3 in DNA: TGTGCCAGTAGTATAGATCGCGACGGGGACTATGGCTACACCTTC. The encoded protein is CASSIDRDGDYGYTF.

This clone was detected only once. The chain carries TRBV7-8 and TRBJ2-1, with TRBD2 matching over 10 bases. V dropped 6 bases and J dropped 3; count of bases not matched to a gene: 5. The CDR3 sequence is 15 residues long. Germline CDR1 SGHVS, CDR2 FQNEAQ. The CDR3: CASRESGGDYNEQFF. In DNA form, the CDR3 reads TGTGCCAGCAGGGAGAGCGGGGGGGACTACAATGAGCAGTTCTTC.